Each of the 23 T cell receptor beta chains below was sequenced from the same sample in a study of shared clonotypes between healthy human individuals (dated by TCRdb to 2018 to 2021). For the CD8 naive samples, CD45RO-negative cells were positively selected for CCR7, yielding a CD45RA+CCR7+ population from which TemRA cells were excluded. The method behind the library was the immunoSEQ multiplex PCR assay. TCRdb carries this immuneACCESS record with in-frame sequences only. Its versions omit some clonotypes, under half of them owing to an unresolved V gene in the studies checked, with the rest unexplained. Counted in this sample were around 2.1 million clones; 90% to 95% of them appeared once. The ten largest clones capture around 1.7% of the sample. The source material was naive CD8+ T cells from PBMCs. The sample's cell subset or site label, decoded: CD45RA+CCR7+. The source of these receptors is a man younger than 30 in good health. Some clones in this sample may be carry-over from other donors' samples.

The J gene is TRBJ2-3, the V gene TRBV7-6; 7 bases align to TRBD2. CDR1 and CDR2 (germline): SGHVS, FNYEAQ. V trimming: 5 bases; J trimming: 3 bases; junction bases outside the gene matches: 2. The CDR3 consists of 13 residues. CDR3 residues: CASSTGRTDTQYF. Here the CDR3 DNA reads TGTGCCAGCAGCACCGGGAGGACAGATACGCAGTATTTT.

V and J are TRBV27 and TRBJ2-1; 9 bases match TRBD2. Germline V gene lookup returns CDR1 MNHEY and CDR2 SMNVEV (reference sequence). CDR3 length: 13 amino acids. V shed 8 bases, J shed 15 bases, and the junction held 14 bases outside the gene matches. The CDR3 is CASLGSAGGPRFF. Written as DNA, the CDR3 is TGTGCCAGCCTCGGGTCAGCGGGAGGCCCACGGTTCTTC.

The chain employs TRBV5-5 and TRBJ1-2; 7 bases fit TRBD1. The J segment lost 14 bases and the V segment lost 4 bases, leaving 20 bases of the junction unmatched. CDR1 and CDR2 from the germline V gene are SGHKS and YYEKEE (reference sequence). This CDR3 is built from 15 residues. CDR3 in DNA: TGTGCCAGCAGCAGACGGGCGAAGGGGGCGACCCCAGAAACCTTC. Translated: CASSRRAKGATPETF.

This clone has just one count. This chain joins TRBV7-9 and TRBJ2-3; a weak D match, TRBD1 (5 bases). Per the germline V gene, CDR1 is SEHNR and CDR2 is FQNEAQ (reference sequence). The CDR3 runs to 14 residues. V gave up 5 bases and J gave up 2 bases, with 11 bases separating them. CDR3 amino acids: CASSPRQNTDTQYF. CDR3 DNA: TGTGCCAGCAGCCCCCGACAGAACACAGATACGCAGTATTTT.

This clone was seen only once. CDR3 region: CASTLKGRTYEQYF. Written as DNA, the CDR3 is TGTGCCAGCACCCTTAAAGGCAGAACCTACGAGCAGTACTTC. This sequence joins TRBV7-9 and TRBJ2-7; unclear D gene. Germline V gives CDR1 SEHNR, CDR2 FQNEAQ (reference sequence). Trimming left V 7 bases short and J 2 bases short, with 15 bases between. The CDR3 has 14 amino acids.

V and J are TRBV6-6 and TRBJ1-4, with 10 bases that match TRBD1. With 7 bases clipped from V and 12 bases from J, the junction kept 11 bases outside the gene matches. CDR3 length: 14 residues. Germline CDR1 reads MNHNY; CDR2 reads SVGAGI (reference sequence). The CDR3 is CASNRQGAVAELFF. The CDR3 bases are TGTGCCAGCAACCGACAGGGGGCGGTCGCGGAACTGTTTTTT.

This clone was seen a single time. J is TRBJ2-7 and V is TRBV14; possibly TRBD1 or TRBD2 for D (5 bases each). Germline CDR1 reads SGHDN; CDR2 reads FVKESK. CDR3 length: 14 amino acids. Trimming removed 2 bases from V and 2 bases from J, with 10 bases in between. The CDR3 nucleotides are TGTGCCAGCAGCCAAAGGGACCTTCCCTACGAGCAGTACTTC. It encodes CASSQRDLPYEQYF.

The CDR3 loop is CASSLPRLSYGYTF. CDR3 sequence (DNA): TGTGCCAGCAGCTTACCCAGGCTCTCCTATGGCTACACCTTC. The rearrangement links TRBV7-9 to TRBJ1-2; no reliable D call. Germline V gives CDR1 SEHNR, CDR2 FQNEAQ (reference sequence). V was clipped by 2 bases and J by 4 bases, with 11 bases between them. This CDR3 contains 14 residues. The full variable domain, rest sourced from reference TRBV7-9 and TRBJ1-2, is DTGVSQNPRHKITKRGQNVTFRCDPISEHNRLYWYRQTLGQGPEFLTYFQNEAQLEKSRLLSDRFSAERPKGSFSTLEIQRTEQGDSAMYLCASSLPRLSYGYTFGSGTRLTVV.

The CDR3 reads CASSALGRRVEKLFF. The CDR3, as DNA: TGTGCCAGCAGTGCGCTGGGGAGAAGGGTAGAAAAACTGTTTTTT. This chain links TRBV27 with TRBJ1-4; D uncertain. Trimming took off 5 bases at V and 8 bases at J, with 18 bases between the two ends. Germline V gene lookup returns CDR1 MNHEY and CDR2 SMNVEV (reference sequence). The CDR3 is made up of 15 amino acids. Combining the CDR3 with reference TRBV27 and TRBJ1-4 gives the whole variable domain EAQVTQNPRYLITVTGKKLTVTCSQNMNHEYMSWYRQDPGLGLRQIYYSMNVEVTDKGDVPEGYKVSRKEKRNFPLILESPSPNQTSLYFCASSALGRRVEKLFFGSGTQLSVL.

The chain has TRBV2 and TRBJ2-5; D is undetermined. Looked up from germline, CDR1 is SNHLY and CDR2 is FYNNEI. The CDR3 extends over 12 amino acids. Trimming took 7 bases from V and 2 from J, leaving 8 bases between them. The chain's CDR3 is CASIWLQETQYF. The CDR3 DNA is TGTGCCAGCATCTGGCTGCAAGAGACCCAGTACTTC.

The chain combines TRBV19 with TRBJ1-3, with unresolved D. CDR3 length equals 15 residues. The V gene's germline CDR1 is LNHDA and CDR2 SQIVND (reference sequence). Trimming removed 4 bases at V and 0 bases at J, with 10 bases between. The CDR3 bases are TGTGCCAGTAGTAGGGGAGGCGGCTCTGGAAACACCATATATTTT. Translation gives CASSRGGGSGNTIYF.

The CDR3: CASSPRVGAVETQYF. CDR3 coding DNA: TGTGCCAGCAGCCCCCGGGTCGGAGCGGTAGAGACCCAGTACTTC. The chain combines TRBV7-3 with TRBJ2-5; a possible D gene is TRBD2 (5 bases). The CDR3 has 15 amino acids. Germline assignment: CDR1 SGHTA and CDR2 FQGTGA. Deletions cut 5 bases from V and 4 bases from J, with 17 bases between.

This chain links TRBV19 with TRBJ2-7; D unresolved. Trimming removed 8 bases at V and 6 bases at J, with 8 bases between. The germline gives CDR1 LNHDA, CDR2 SQIVND (reference sequence). CDR3 length equals 10 residues. CDR3 residues: CASPCSEQYF. In DNA form, the CDR3 reads TGTGCCAGTCCTTGCAGCGAGCAGTACTTC.

The gene calls are TRBV7-9 and TRBJ2-3; maybe TRBD1 (5 bases). Germline V gene lookup returns CDR1 SEHNR and CDR2 FQNEAQ (reference sequence). CDR3 length equals 13 residues. Between the trimmed V and J ends, which lost 6 bases and 0 bases, there was a span of 7 bases. The CDR3 spells CASRTASTDTQYF. Here the CDR3 DNA reads TGTGCCAGCAGGACAGCTAGCACAGATACGCAGTATTTT.

The gene calls are TRBV29-1 and TRBJ1-3; D uncertain. Germline-derived CDR1 and CDR2 are SQVTM and ANQGSEA. The CDR3 loop spans 16 amino acids. The V end was cut by 1 base, the J end by 0 bases, with 13 bases between. Written as DNA, the CDR3 is TGCAGCGTTGAAGGACCGGATTTTAGCTCTGGAAACACCATATATTTT. It codes for CSVEGPDFSSGNTIYF.

To note about this clone: This sample includes further DNA sequences coding for the same CDR3. The chain carries TRBV28 and TRBJ2-7; D may be TRBD2 (6 bases). Germline V gene sequence: CDR1 MDHEN, CDR2 SYDVKM. The CDR3 has 15 residues. V lost 5 bases to trimming and J lost 1 base, with 15 bases between them. The DNA of the CDR3 is TGTGCCAGCAGTCCCATAGCGGCGGGTTCCTACGAGCAGTACTTC. Translated: CASSPIAAGSYEQYF.

The rearrangement links TRBV6-5 to TRBJ2-2; no definite D call. V lost 8 bases, J lost 2 bases, and 15 bases lay in between. CDR1 is MNHEY and CDR2 is SVGAGI in the germline V gene. This CDR3 is built from 15 residues. CDR3 sequence reads: CASQGSDLNTGELFF. DNA for the CDR3: TGTGCCAGCCAAGGCTCTGACCTTAACACCGGGGAGCTGTTTTTT.

The chain couples TRBV7-9 to TRBJ2-7; TRBD1 or TRBD2 may be the D gene (6 bases each). The CDR3 is made up of 12 amino acids. V was pared by 10 bases and J by 3 bases, with 13 bases between. Germline loops: CDR1 SEHNR, CDR2 FQNEAQ (reference sequence). The CDR3 sequence: CATDGGRYEQYF. In nucleotides, the CDR3 is TGTGCCACCGACGGGGGCCGCTACGAGCAGTACTTC.

J is TRBJ2-2 and V is TRBV9; 12 positions match TRBD1. The CDR3 sequence is 16 residues long. The V gene's germline CDR1 is SGDLS and CDR2 YYNGEE. V trimming: 0 bases; J trimming: 7 bases; junction bases outside the gene matches: 4. The CDR3 DNA sequence: TGTGCCAGCAGCGTAGGGGACAGGGGGCTCGACGGGGAGCTGTTTTTT. It translates to CASSVGDRGLDGELFF.

The chain carries TRBV7-8 and TRBJ1-3, with D uncertain. This CDR3 comprises 14 residues. Trimming removed 5 bases from V and 0 bases from J, with 8 bases in between. The V gene's germline CDR1 is SGHVS and CDR2 FQNEAQ. In nucleotides, the CDR3 is TGTGCCAGCAGCCCCGAGGTCTCTGGAAACACCATATATTTT. Translating gives CASSPEVSGNTIYF. Full variable domain (remainder filled in from reference TRBV7-8 and TRBJ1-3): GAGVSQSPRYKVAKRGQDVALRCDPISGHVSLFWYQQALGQGPEFLTYFQNEAQLDKSGLPSDRFFAERPEGSVSTLKIQRTQQEDSAVYLCASSPEVSGNTIYFGEGSWLTVV.

This clone was seen only once. The genes are TRBV6-1 and TRBJ2-3; 8 nucleotides align to TRBD2. Germline values: CDR1 MNHNS, CDR2 SASEGT. Trimming at V came to 4 bases and at J to 6 bases, leaving 3 bases not matched to a gene. The CDR3 covers 13 residues. The CDR3 loop reads CASSGGLGDTQYF. The CDR3 DNA reads TGTGCCAGCAGTGGGGGACTAGGGGATACGCAGTATTTT.

This chain connects TRBV2 to TRBJ2-5; 9 positions agree with TRBD2. Germline V gene lookup returns CDR1 SNHLY and CDR2 FYNNEI. CDR3 length: 14 residues. J was trimmed by 5 bases and V by 7 bases; bases with no gene match: 8. CDR3 sequence: CASTTGLALETQYF. CDR3 sequence (DNA): TGTGCCAGCACCACGGGACTAGCCCTGGAGACCCAGTACTTC.

The rearrangement links TRBV7-9 to TRBJ1-1; D is possibly TRBD1 (5 bases). CDR3 length: 15 residues. CDR1 SEHNR and CDR2 FQNEAQ come from the germline V gene (reference sequence). The V end was cut by 5 bases, the J end by 6 bases, with 19 bases between. The CDR3 DNA reads as TGTGCCAGCAGCCGGGGGGGGAGCCTTACGGCTGAAGCTTTCTTT. This encodes CASSRGGSLTAEAFF.